This T cell receptor beta chain was documented in a study of blood T cell repertoires in COVID-19. The wider study: The United States, Italy and Spain supplied acute and convalescent COVID-19 samples. PBMCs, B-cell-depleted T cells, or T cells were the source of the cDNA or gDNA that made up the material.

In the original processing: Amplification of reference gene primers was used by the study to estimate nucleated cell counts. This table comes from immunoSEQ multiplex PCR, and its TCRdb copy is limited to in-frame clones, with some not included. The DNA was the basis for D and trimming; V, J and clone size are from that table. The sample has 160,000 or so clones; just under 80% are singletons. Germline assignment: CDR1 LGHDT and CDR2 YNNKEL (reference sequence). The CDR3 has 14 residues. Germline trimming cut 4 bases from V and 5 bases from J; bases unmatched to any gene: 4. The source is a man aged 70-80 years with active or convalescent COVID-19. The sequencing sample was made of peripheral blood. The chain has TRBV3-1 (or the pseudogene TRBV3-2) and TRBJ2-3; the match to TRBD2 covers 9 bases. CDR3 DNA: TGTGCCAGCAGCCTACTAGCGGGTCGAGATACGCAGTATTTT. It is translated as CASSLLAGRDTQYF.